The sequence of this T cell receptor (beta chain) was determined in a study of shared clonotypes between healthy human individuals. Study as a whole: The plates for each donor numbered three CD4 naive, three CD4 memory, two CD8 naive and one CD8 memory.

Germline V lookup: CDR1 MNHEY, CDR2 SMNVEV (reference sequence). CDR3 length: 14 residues. Trimming shortened V by 8 bases and J by 9 bases, and 20 bases separated the two germline ends. Cells designated naive CD8 were CD45RO-negative and were positively selected for CCR7, with terminally differentiated effector memory CD45RA+ cells excluded. Clones were sequenced by immunoSEQ multiplex PCR, and TCRdb holds only the in-frame ones, with some missing. Altogether about 2 million clones are present, less than 95% being singletons, with the ten largest covering roughly 1%. Material: naive CD8+ T cells sorted from blood. The chain joins TRBV27 to TRBJ2-1; no clear D. This TCR derives from a man aged 18 to 29 in good health. The CDR3 bases are TGTGCCAGCGCCACCGTGGCCCGGGTTAGTGAGCAGTTCTTC. Protein: CASATVARVSEQFF.